This T cell receptor beta chain appears in the sequencing data of a study of shared clonotypes between healthy human individuals. Here immunoSEQ multiplex PCR was the method, and the copy in TCRdb shows in-frame clones only, minus some. The sample records 850,000 to 1,200,000 clones, about 77% being singletons. The CDR3 extends over 14 amino acids. CDR1 and CDR2 (germline): SGHKS, YYEKEE (reference sequence). Germline trimming cut 2 bases from V and 12 bases from J; bases unmatched to any gene: 7. The TCR originated in a man aged 18 to 29 in good health. Sequenced input: memory CD4+ T cells sorted from blood. Specified subset: CD45RA-negative fraction. The chain is built from TRBV5-5 and TRBJ1-6; 8 bases map to TRBD1. The CDR3 sequence is CASSFLAQGEPLHF. The DNA for the CDR3 is TGTGCCAGCAGCTTTTTGGCACAGGGGGAACCCCTCCACTTT.